This T cell receptor (beta chain) was recovered during a study of cytomegalovirus exposure and HLA in healthy donors (dated by TCRdb to the late 2010s). Concerning the study at large: In an earlier analysis of fewer than 750 of the donors, 276 Gb of sequence data and 90 million to 130 million unique TCR beta sequences from about 179 million T cells were reported. Both class I and class II loci were covered by HLA typing, at four-digit resolution. To study patterns of TCR occurrence, a later analysis re-analyzed previously published TCR beta repertoires from around 660 donors and added high-resolution HLA genotyping. All discovery cohort repertoires had been generated using a single sequencing platform. Along with the approximately 600-subject first cohort, a separate validation cohort of over a hundred different subjects was used. The study profiled the T cell repertoires of about 640 subjects by immunosequencing and related them to cytomegalovirus serostatus. The number of donors typed differed by locus, with about 620-630 for A, B, C, DRB1 and DQB1, 522 for DQA1, 600 to 610 for DPA1, and around 430 for DPB1. The study aimed to test whether signatures of past pathogen exposure could be identified by cataloging public T cell receptors. Around 330 gigabases of sequencing data and approximately 91 million unique TCR sequences made up an early release that covered 500 to 700 HLA-typed donors. Donor age, sex, ethnicity and CMV serostatus were compiled alongside the repertoire data. Five DR-DQ haplotypes were treated as single units for association and clustering because of strong linkage in the cohort. A later genetic analysis took genome-wide SNP genotypes for about 55% of the 666 donors and used that subset as a discovery cohort. Of the roughly 400 genotyped donors, about 80% fell in the genetic ancestry cluster associated with self-reported Caucasian donors. In the later analysis, no new phenotypic data were used to find candidate immune exposures; instead, reliance was placed on TCR beta sequences and their occurrence across donors. Among a few hundred genotyped donors of the cohort, an average of roughly 240,000 unique TCR beta nucleotide sequences were sequenced per donor, roughly 20% of them non-productive. The study combined high-throughput TCR immunosequencing, statistical association of individual TCRs with disease status, and machine learning to predict cytomegalovirus infection status. In an earlier analysis of over 550 of the donors, high-throughput TCR beta sequencing was used to judge whether each TCR beta V gene segment behaved as functional or pseudogenic. The investigation overall reported the following: A group of highly shared sequence variants was considered likely to be a technical artifact of the sequencing pipeline. Correlated functional status among segregating V segments might be attributable to linkage disequilibrium, but an unknown experimental factor could not be ruled out. Strong co-occurrence of HLA alleles, especially DR and DQ, made assigning TCR associations to individual alleles difficult. Some IMGT-functional V segments, including TRBV6-2 and TRBV6-3, could not be told apart with the 87-base-pair reads, so those segments were excluded. In an earlier analysis of over 550 of the donors, most TCR beta V segments were observed in productive rearrangements about 87% or about 30% of the time, broadly matching IMGT annotations. In a later analysis, 16,951 TCR beta sequences were associated with specific HLA alleles at a false discovery rate of 0.05. In a later analysis, several top co-occurrence clusters were reported to appear linked to parvovirus B19, influenza, CMV and Epstein-Barr virus. The presence/absence analyses assumed that sequencing depth was roughly uniform across donors, and that assumption may not be true. A later analysis found that most CMV-associated TCR beta chains appeared HLA-restricted, with HLA associations seemingly driven largely by CMV exposure. A total of about 150 TCR beta chains were listed by the study as associated with cytomegalovirus. A further reported finding was that TCR beta sequences accurately predicted the HLA-A and HLA-B alleles for most subjects in the first cohort. The authors suggested that the approach could potentially be extended to other disease states and immunological phenotypes. In a later analysis, HLA-associated TCR beta chains showed more clonal expansion and lower generation probabilities than non-associated chains that were equally common. V-gene and J-gene trimming of TCR beta chains was associated with a missense DCLRE1C variant in a later genetic analysis, and the association was replicated in an independent cohort. Because counts were too low, seventeen rarely observed V segments, including chromosome 9 orphons, were left out of the earlier analysis of some 640 of the donors. The only immune exposure information available for the cohort was CMV serostatus. Across donors, most TCR sequences were observed very rarely, whereas some public TCRs were present in many individuals. Because some donors lacked HLA typing at each locus, the association tests relied only on the typed subset. In this cohort, only TCR beta chains were sequenced, and detectable features were limited by the absence of alpha or paired-chain data. In a later genetic analysis, fewer N-insertions in productive TCRs were reported among donors in an Asian-associated ancestry cluster than the approximately 710-donor mean. Cytomegalovirus status was reported to be diagnosed by the classifier with high specificity and sensitivity in both the original and validation cohorts. A few of the identified cytomegalovirus-associated TCR beta chains were confirmed in vitro to be specific for cytomegalovirus antigens. In a later analysis, TCR association rates were found to vary across HLA loci, with the most associated TCRs seen for DRB1 alleles and the fewest for HLA-C alleles.

The cohort was made up of about 670 healthy bone marrow donors. At the time of sampling, every cohort member was nominally healthy, though immune exposures that went unrecorded were likely present. The donor was CMV seronegative and was included in the group of several hundred seronegative cohort members. Each donor provided a peripheral blood sample, and peripheral blood mononuclear cells were used for TCR beta sequencing. The Qiagen DNeasy Blood Extraction Kit was used to extract genomic DNA from the blood cell samples. Of note for this clone: The antigen it binds to is not known.

Library prep was done by the immunoSEQ multiplex PCR assay. For the multiplex PCR, a mixture combining 60 forward primers for TCR Vbeta segments and 13 reverse primers for TCR Jbeta segments was used. Amplification of the CDR3 region of rearranged TCR beta genes was performed with a multiplex PCR assay on genomic DNA. The amplified TCR beta libraries were sequenced on the Illumina HiSeq System as 87-base-pair reads. The original methods were these. A later analysis counted approximately 84 million unique TCR beta chains across the 670 or so repertoires, and around 9.9 million of these chains were shared by at least two donors. Raw reads were error-corrected and collapsed into unique sequences with a nearest-neighbor algorithm that merged closely related sequences to remove PCR and sequencing errors. To assign V, D and J gene segments, CDR3 sequences were aligned to IMGT reference sequences. For a sequence to be retained, a match of at least six nucleotides to both a V gene segment and a J gene segment was required. A rearrangement was called productive if the CDR3 had no stop codons and remained in frame with V and J, and every other rearrangement was called non-productive. Following IMGT convention, CDR3 was defined as the stretch from the second conserved V-encoded cysteine to the conserved J-encoded phenylalanine. The earlier analysis of 587 of the donors excluded any sequence lacking an unambiguous match to a single V gene segment. In an earlier analysis of several hundred of the donors, V segments were called functional above 56.7% productive rearrangements and were called segregating when the between-donor standard deviation exceeded 5%. A statistical classification framework was developed to diagnose cytomegalovirus status using the catalog of TCR beta chain sequences. In a later analysis, V and J genes were assigned by comparing TCR nucleotide sequences against IMGT/GENE-DB human TR gene sequences. Using the TCRdist pipeline, a later analysis assigned CDR3 sequences along with most-parsimonious VDJ recombination scenarios. A later analysis defined each TCR beta chain by its CDR3 amino acid sequence plus V-gene family, and excluded reads lacking a unique V-gene family. In a later analysis, 500 to 650 highly shared, low-generation-probability nucleotide sequences were removed to address suspected cross-contamination and a sequencing artifact. For each public chain, a later analysis derived a clonal expansion index from normalized ranks of inferred template counts within each repertoire. In a later analysis, generation probabilities were computed with a VDJ recombination model fitted to out-of-frame rearrangements, and the resulting probabilities were checked against IGoR. In a later analysis, hypergeometric tests were used to score TCR-TCR, TCR-HLA and TCR-CMV co-occurrence, with a repertoire-size bias correction applied to TCR pairs. To estimate false discovery rates, a later analysis permuted the HLA or CMV assignments 20 times. A later analysis grouped co-occurring TCRs with DBSCAN, adding TCRdist sequence similarity when clustering within HLA-allele-positive subsets. Repertoires with fewer than 30,000 or more than 120,000 public chains were left out of co-occurrence clustering, as were about 5 repertoires with anomalous nucleotide sharing. TCRdb carries this immuneACCESS record with in-frame sequences only. Its versions omit some clonotypes, under half of them owing to an unresolved V gene in the studies checked, with the rest unexplained. That table is the source of V, J and clone size, and D and trimming were worked out from the DNA. The table for this sample lists fewer than 30,000 clones. Roughly 0.7% of the sample belongs to the ten largest clones.

The germline V end is reduced by 6 bases and the J end by 3 bases; junction bases left unmatched: 6. The germline V gene specifies MDHEN as CDR1 and SYDVKM as CDR2. From its cysteine to its phenylalanine, the CDR3 spans 14 amino acids. Only the CDR3 DNA stays, 42 bases, in frame from base 1. Sequenced material: PBMCs. This receptor was taken from a man younger than 40 in good health and CMV-seronegative. The V and J segments used are TRBV28 and TRBJ1-2, with 8 bases in between that match TRBD1. The CDR3 corresponds to CASSSEDRDYGYTF. Read as DNA, the sequence is TGTGCCAGCAGCTCCGAGGACAGGGACTATGGCTACACCTTC.